There are many counts of the clone carrying this TCR beta chain. This sample was taken from a study of T cells in Graves' hyperthyroidism and ophthalmopathy. Lactation, pregnancy, other autoimmune disease or uncontrolled infection excluded patients. V was cut by 5 bases and J by 9 bases, with 14 bases left in between. This CDR3 is built from 13 residues. Germline V lookup: CDR1 SGHNT, CDR2 YENEEA. From RNA transcripts, TCR beta CDR3 regions were amplified. The TCR CDR3 first-round RT-PCR relied on the HTBI primer set. TCRdb reprocessed the multiplex PCR reads via MiXCR and lists one record per CDR3 protein. The sample contains about 600,000 distinct CDR3 sequences, more than 15% of which appear only once.

Material: blood. This TCR derives from a woman between 40 and 55 years old with Graves' ophthalmopathy. J is TRBJ2-1 and V is TRBV11-3; D possibly corresponds to TRBD1 (5 bases). CDR3 loop: CASSTPGQAEQFF. CDR3 coding DNA: TGTGCCAGCAGCACCCCAGGGCAGGCTGAGCAGTTCTTC.